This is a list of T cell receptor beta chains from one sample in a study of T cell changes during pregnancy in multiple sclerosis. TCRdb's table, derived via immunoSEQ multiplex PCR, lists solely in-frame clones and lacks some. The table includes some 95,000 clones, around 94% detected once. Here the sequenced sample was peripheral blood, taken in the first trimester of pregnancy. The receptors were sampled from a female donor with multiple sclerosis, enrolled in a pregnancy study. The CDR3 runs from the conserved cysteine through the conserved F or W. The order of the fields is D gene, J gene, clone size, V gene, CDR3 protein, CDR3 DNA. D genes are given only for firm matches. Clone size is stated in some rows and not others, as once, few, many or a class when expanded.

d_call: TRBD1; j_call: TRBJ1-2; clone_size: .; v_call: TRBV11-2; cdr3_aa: CASSLDRDHGYTF; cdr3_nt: TGTGCCAGCAGCTTGGACAGGGATCACGGCTACACCTTC
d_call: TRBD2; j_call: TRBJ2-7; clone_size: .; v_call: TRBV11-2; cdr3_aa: CASSLAGGVSYEQYF; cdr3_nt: TGTGCCAGCAGCTTAGCGGGGGGAGTTAGCTACGAGCAGTACTTC
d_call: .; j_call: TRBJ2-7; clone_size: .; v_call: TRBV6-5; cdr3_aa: CASSYLRHRSHEQYF; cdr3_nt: TGTGCCAGCAGTTACTTGCGGCACAGGTCCCACGAGCAGTACTTC
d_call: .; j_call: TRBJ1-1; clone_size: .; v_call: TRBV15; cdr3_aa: CATSRDFRAGEAFF; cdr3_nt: TGTGCCACCAGCAGAGATTTCAGGGCCGGTGAAGCTTTCTTT
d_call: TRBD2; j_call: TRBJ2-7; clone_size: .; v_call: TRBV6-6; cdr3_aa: CASSYSRGALEQYF; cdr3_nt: TGTGCCAGCAGTTACTCGCGGGGGGCCTTGGAGCAGTACTTC
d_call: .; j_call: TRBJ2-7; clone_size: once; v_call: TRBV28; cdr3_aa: CASSSRLRGLTYEQYF; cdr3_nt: TGTGCCAGCAGTTCCCGTCTCAGGGGTCTTACGTACGAGCAGTACTTC
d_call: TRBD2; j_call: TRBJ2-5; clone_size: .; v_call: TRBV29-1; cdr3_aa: CSAKTSGFVGLGTQYF; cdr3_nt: TGCAGCGCCAAGACTAGCGGGTTTGTTGGATTAGGGACCCAGTACTTC
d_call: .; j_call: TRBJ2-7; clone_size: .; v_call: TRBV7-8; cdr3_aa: CASSLGIGLTSYEQYF; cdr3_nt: TGTGCCAGCAGCCTAGGAATCGGACTAACCTCCTACGAGCAGTACTTC
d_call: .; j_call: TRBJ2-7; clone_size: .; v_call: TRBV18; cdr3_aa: CASSPNSISYEQYF; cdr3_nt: TGTGCCAGCTCACCAAACTCTATTTCCTACGAGCAGTACTTC
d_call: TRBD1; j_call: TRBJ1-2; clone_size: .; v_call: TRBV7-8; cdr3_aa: CASSLTAGTGISANYGYTF; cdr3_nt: TGTGCCAGCAGCTTAACCGCCGGGACAGGGATATCGGCTAACTATGGCTACACCTTC
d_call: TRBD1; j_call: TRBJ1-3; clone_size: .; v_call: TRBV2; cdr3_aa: CASSYTGDGNTIYF; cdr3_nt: TGTGCCAGCAGTTACACAGGGGATGGAAACACCATATATTTT
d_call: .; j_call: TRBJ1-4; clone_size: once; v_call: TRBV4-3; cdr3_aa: CASSQDCGQSRNEKLFF; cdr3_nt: TGCGCCAGCAGCCAAGATTGCGGGCAGAGCAGAAATGAAAAACTGTTTTTT
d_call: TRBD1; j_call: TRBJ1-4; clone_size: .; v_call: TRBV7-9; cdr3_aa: CASSWTGGHEKLFF; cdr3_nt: TGTGCCAGCAGCTGGACAGGGGGCCACGAAAAACTGTTTTTT
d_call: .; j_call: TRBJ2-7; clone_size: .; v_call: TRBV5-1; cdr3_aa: CPFSYEQYF; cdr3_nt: TGCCCTTTCTCCTACGAGCAGTACTTC
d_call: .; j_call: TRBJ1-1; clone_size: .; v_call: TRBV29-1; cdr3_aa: CSVEQVPLEAFF; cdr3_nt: TGCAGCGTTGAACAGGTTCCCCTTGAAGCTTTCTTT
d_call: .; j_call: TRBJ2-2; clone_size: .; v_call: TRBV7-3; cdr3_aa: CASSLGVNTGELFF; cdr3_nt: TGTGCCAGCAGCTTGGGCGTAAACACCGGGGAGCTGTTTTTT
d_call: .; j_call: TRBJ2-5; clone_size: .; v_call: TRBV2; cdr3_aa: CASRTGAGGYETQYF; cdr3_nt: TGTGCCAGCAGGACGGGGGCAGGGGGGTACGAGACCCAGTACTTC
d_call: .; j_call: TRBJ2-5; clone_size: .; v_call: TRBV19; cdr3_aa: CASSIDRRETQYF; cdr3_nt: TGTGCCAGTAGTATAGACAGGAGGGAGACCCAGTACTTC
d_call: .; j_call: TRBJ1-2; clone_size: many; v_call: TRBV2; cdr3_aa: CASSEVQGRAGYTF; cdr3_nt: TGTGCCAGCAGTGAAGTTCAGGGGCGCGCTGGCTACACCTTC
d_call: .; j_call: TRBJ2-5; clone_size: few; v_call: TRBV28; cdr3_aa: CASSSGQRQETQYF; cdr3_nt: TGTGCCAGCAGTTCCGGACAGCGGCAAGAGACCCAGTACTTC
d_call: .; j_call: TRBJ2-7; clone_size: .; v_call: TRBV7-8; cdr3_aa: CASSGSKSSYEQYF; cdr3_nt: TGTGCCAGCAGTGGCAGTAAAAGCTCCTACGAGCAGTACTTC
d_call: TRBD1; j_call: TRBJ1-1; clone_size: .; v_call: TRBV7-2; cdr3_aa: CASSLGTGNRGRMNTEAFF; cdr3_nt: TGTGCCAGCAGCCTGGGAACAGGGAACAGGGGGCGGATGAACACTGAAGCTTTCTTT
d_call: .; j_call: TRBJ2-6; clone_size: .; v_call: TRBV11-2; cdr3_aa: CASTFLSGANVLTF; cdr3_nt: TGTGCCAGCACCTTTCTGTCTGGGGCCAACGTCCTGACTTTC
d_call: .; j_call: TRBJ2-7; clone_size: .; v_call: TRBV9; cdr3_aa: CASSVGISSSEQYF; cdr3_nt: TGTGCCAGCAGCGTAGGTATCAGTTCGTCCGAGCAGTACTTC
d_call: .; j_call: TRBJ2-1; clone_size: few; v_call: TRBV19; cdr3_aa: CASSTEGLSYNEQFF; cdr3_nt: TGTGCCAGTAGTACGGAGGGCCTGTCCTACAATGAGCAGTTCTTC
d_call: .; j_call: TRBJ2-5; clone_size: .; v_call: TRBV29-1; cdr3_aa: CSVEEMGGGAETQYF; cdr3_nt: TGCAGCGTTGAAGAGATGGGAGGGGGAGCGGAGACCCAGTACTTC
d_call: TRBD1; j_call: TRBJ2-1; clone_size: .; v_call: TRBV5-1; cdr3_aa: CASSYLDRVAYNEQFF; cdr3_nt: TGCGCCAGCAGCTACTTAGACAGGGTGGCCTACAATGAGCAGTTCTTC
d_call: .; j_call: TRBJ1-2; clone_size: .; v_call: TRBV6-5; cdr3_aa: CASSYLAEAWYGYTF; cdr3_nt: TGTGCCAGCAGTTACTTAGCGGAGGCGTGGTATGGCTACACCTTC
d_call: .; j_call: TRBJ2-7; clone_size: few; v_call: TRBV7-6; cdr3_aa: CASSFGGSSYEQYF; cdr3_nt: TGTGCCAGCAGCTTTGGGGGCAGCTCCTACGAGCAGTACTTC
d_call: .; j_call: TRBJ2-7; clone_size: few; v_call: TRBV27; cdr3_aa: CASSLEPTYEQYF; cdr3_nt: TGTGCCAGCAGCTTAGAGCCAACCTACGAGCAGTACTTC
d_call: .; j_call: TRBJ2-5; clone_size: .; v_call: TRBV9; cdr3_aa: CASSPGHLQETQYF; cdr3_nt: TGTGCCAGCAGCCCGGGACACTTACAAGAGACCCAGTACTTC
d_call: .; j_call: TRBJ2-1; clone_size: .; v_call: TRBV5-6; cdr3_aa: CASSSPQGGSSYNEQFF; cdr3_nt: TGTGCCAGCAGCTCTCCTCAGGGGGGCAGCTCCTACAATGAGCAGTTCTTC
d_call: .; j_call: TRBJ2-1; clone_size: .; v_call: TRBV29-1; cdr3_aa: CSVEGSPSSYNEQFF; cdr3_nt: TGCAGCGTTGAGGGGAGCCCGAGCTCCTACAATGAGCAGTTCTTC
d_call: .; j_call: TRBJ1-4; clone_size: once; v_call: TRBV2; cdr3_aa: CASTRMRGTAEKLFF; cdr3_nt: TGTGCCAGCACCCGAATGCGGGGGACGGCTGAAAAACTGTTTTTT
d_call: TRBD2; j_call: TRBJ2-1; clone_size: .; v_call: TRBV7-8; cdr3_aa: CASSLRLADTKQFF; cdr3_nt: TGTGCCAGCAGCTTGAGACTAGCGGACACTAAGCAGTTCTTC
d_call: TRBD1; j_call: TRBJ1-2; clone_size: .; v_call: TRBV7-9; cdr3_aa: CASSSPGQGGGYTF; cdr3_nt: TGTGCCAGCAGCTCCCCGGGACAGGGGGGCGGCTACACCTTC
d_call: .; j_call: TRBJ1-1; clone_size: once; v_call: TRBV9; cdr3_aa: CASSVLHSTSNTEAFF; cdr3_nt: TGTGCCAGCAGCGTACTGCACAGCACATCCAACACTGAAGCTTTCTTT
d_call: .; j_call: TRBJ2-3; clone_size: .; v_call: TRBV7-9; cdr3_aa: CASSLIAGGTDTQYF; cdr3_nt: TGTGCCAGCAGCTTAATCGCAGGGGGCACAGATACGCAGTATTTT
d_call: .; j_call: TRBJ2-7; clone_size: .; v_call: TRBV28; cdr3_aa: CASKSPLLAEQYF; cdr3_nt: TGTGCCAGCAAAAGTCCCTTATTGGCCGAGCAGTACTTC
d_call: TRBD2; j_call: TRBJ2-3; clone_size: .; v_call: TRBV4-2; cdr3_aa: CASSQEETGTSGRGTDTQYF; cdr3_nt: TGTGCCAGCAGCCAAGAAGAAACCGGGACTAGCGGGAGAGGGACAGATACGCAGTATTTT
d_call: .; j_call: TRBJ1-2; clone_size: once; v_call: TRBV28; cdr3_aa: CATRGAGNYGYTF; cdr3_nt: TGTGCCACTCGGGGGGCTGGTAACTATGGCTACACCTTC
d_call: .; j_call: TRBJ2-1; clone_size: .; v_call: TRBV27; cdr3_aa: CASRRQGSSYNEQFF; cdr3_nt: TGTGCCAGCAGGAGGCAGGGGAGCTCCTACAATGAGCAGTTCTTC
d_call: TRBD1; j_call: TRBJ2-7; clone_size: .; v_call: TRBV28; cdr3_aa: CASSSPGQGIYEQYF; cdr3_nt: TGTGCCAGCAGTTCACCGGGACAGGGAATCTACGAGCAGTACTTC
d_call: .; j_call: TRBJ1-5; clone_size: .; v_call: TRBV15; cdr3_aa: CATSIDLSNQPQHF; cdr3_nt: TGTGCCACCAGCATTGACTTGTCTAACCAGCCCCAGCATTTT
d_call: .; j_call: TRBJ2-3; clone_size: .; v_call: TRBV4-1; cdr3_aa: CASSLRRDTRTDTQYF; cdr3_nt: TGCGCCAGCAGCTTACGCCGGGACACCCGCACAGATACGCAGTATTTT
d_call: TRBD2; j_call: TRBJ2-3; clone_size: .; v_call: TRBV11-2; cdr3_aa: CASSLRLAGGTDTQYF; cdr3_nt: TGTGCCAGCAGCTTAAGACTAGCGGGAGGGACAGATACGCAGTATTTT
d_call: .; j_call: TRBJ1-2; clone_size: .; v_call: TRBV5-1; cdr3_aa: CASSRSSTEVGGYTF; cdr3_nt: TGCGCCAGCAGCCGTTCTTCGACCGAGGTTGGTGGCTACACCTTC
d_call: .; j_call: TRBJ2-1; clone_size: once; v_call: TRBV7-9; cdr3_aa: CASSSLVSYNEQFF; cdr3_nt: TGTGCCAGCAGCTCCCTCGTTTCCTACAATGAGCAGTTCTTC
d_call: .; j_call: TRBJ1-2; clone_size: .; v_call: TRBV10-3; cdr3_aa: CAISESTGRLYGYTF; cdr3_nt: TGTGCCATCAGTGAGTCTACAGGGCGCTTATATGGCTACACCTTC
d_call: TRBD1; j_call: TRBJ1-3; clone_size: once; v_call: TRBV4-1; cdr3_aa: CASSLQGQAENTIYF; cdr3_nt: TGCGCCAGCAGCCTCCAGGGACAGGCAGAAAACACCATATATTTT
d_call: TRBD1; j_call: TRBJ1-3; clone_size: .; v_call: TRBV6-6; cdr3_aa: CASTPATGGGEDTIYF; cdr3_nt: TGTGCCAGCACACCGGCGACAGGGGGTGGTGAAGACACCATATATTTT
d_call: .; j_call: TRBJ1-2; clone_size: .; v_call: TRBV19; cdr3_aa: CASSIRGDYGYTF; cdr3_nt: TGTGCCAGTAGTATTCGGGGGGACTATGGCTACACCTTC
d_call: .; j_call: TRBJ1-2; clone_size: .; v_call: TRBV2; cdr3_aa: CASSQWDSAPGYTF; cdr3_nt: TGTGCCAGCAGTCAATGGGACTCCGCGCCGGGCTACACCTTC